This T cell receptor beta chain emerged from a study of regulatory T cells in long-lasting Graves disease. Time point given: newly diagnosed GD, antithyroid drugs for less than 3 months. RNA from PBMCs was the source of the TCR library. Patients all came to the study from an endocrinology department in Xi'an, China. Study findings and constraints: Small numbers of samples may have cut accuracy. The study found TRBV28, TRBJ1-2 and TRBJ2-5 favored in persistent disease.

This clonotype was observed many times. Its specificity is not known. Library construction for TCR beta used iRepertoire HTBI primers and Arm-PCR of CDR3 regions. TCRdb analysed the multiplex PCR reads with MiXCR anew, one entry per CDR3 protein. The sample holds about 370,000 distinct CDR3 sequences, around 15% seen once. This CDR3 region has 14 residues. Looked up from germline, CDR1 is SNHLY and CDR2 is FYNNEI. V was cut by 7 bases and J by 8 bases, with 18 bases left in between. Sequenced here: peripheral blood mononuclear cells (PBMCs), sampled at new diagnosis, from a patient treated with antithyroid drugs. The sequence was obtained from a female donor with Graves disease. V usage is TRBV2 and J usage is TRBJ1-5, with no clear D. The CDR3 region is CASTKSPLLEPQHF. The CDR3 DNA follows: TGTGCCAGCACAAAGAGCCCCCTCCTGGAGCCCCAGCATTTT.